The 19 T cell receptor beta chains reported below all come from one sample, sequenced in a study of blood T cell repertoires in COVID-19. Measured with immunoSEQ multiplex PCR; TCRdb has only the in-frame clones, and not every one. The table shows under 200,000 clones, with over 75% occurring only once. The specimen sequenced was PBMCs or T cells enriched from blood (not recorded which). The receptors were gathered from a woman between 35 and 50 years old with acute COVID-19.

The chain couples TRBV5-4 to TRBJ1-2; 10 positions agree with TRBD1. Germline values: CDR1 SGHNT, CDR2 YYREEE (reference sequence). J lost 7 bases, V lost 4 bases, and 7 bases had no gene match. The CDR3 extends over 14 amino acids. This chain's CDR3 is CASSIRDRGFGYTF. In nucleotides, the CDR3 is TGTGCCAGCAGCATTCGGGACAGGGGATTTGGCTACACCTTC.

This rearrangement joins TRBV5-8 to TRBJ2-7, with 13 bases that match TRBD2. Germline-derived CDR1 and CDR2 are SGHTS and YDEGEE. CDR3 length: 16 amino acids. Trimming at V came to 0 bases and at J to 3 bases, leaving 3 bases not matched to a gene. CDR3 sequence: CASSLAGTSGIYEQYV. CDR3 sequence (DNA): TGTGCCAGCAGCTTGGCGGGGACTAGCGGGATCTACGAGCAGTACGTC.

The chain links TRBV6-5 to TRBJ1-2; 7 bases are a match to TRBD1. This CDR3 has 15 amino acids. V dropped 6 bases and J dropped 2; count of bases not matched to a gene: 9. Germline V CDR1 and CDR2: MNHEY, SVGAGI. This CDR3 reads CASSPLTGRNYGYTF. DNA for the CDR3: TGTGCCAGCAGCCCATTGACAGGGAGAAACTATGGCTACACCTTC.

The V and J genes are TRBV19 and TRBJ1-1; the match to TRBD1 covers 7 bases. Germline values: CDR1 LNHDA, CDR2 SQIVND (reference sequence). The CDR3 has 15 amino acids. V lost 6 bases and J lost 1; bases outside the gene matches: 8. CDR3 bases: TGTGCCAGTAGACTAGGGACAGCGGGGAACACTGAAGCTTTCTTT. Its protein product is CASRLGTAGNTEAFF.

The chain recombines TRBV15 with TRBJ2-5; possibly TRBD2 for D (6 bases). The CDR3 is 14 residues long. V lost 8 bases, J lost 5 bases, and 18 bases lay in between. Germline V lookup: CDR1 LNHNV, CDR2 YYDKDF (reference sequence). CDR3 nucleotide sequence: TGTGCCACCGGGGGGACTGGGGGTTTGGAGACCCAGTACTTC. Translation: CATGGTGGLETQYF. Full variable domain (missing parts from reference TRBV15 and TRBJ2-5): DAMVIQNPRYQVTQFGKPVTLSCSQTLNHNVMYWYQQKSSQAPKLLFHYYDKDFNNEADTPDNFQSRRPNTSFCFLDIRSPGLGDTAMYLCATGGTGGLETQYFGPGTRLLVL.

The chain carries TRBV7-2 and TRBJ2-1, with D tentatively TRBD1 (6 bases). This CDR3 comprises 13 residues. CDR1 and CDR2 from the germline V gene are SGHTA and FQGNSA. V lost 4 bases and J 6 bases, leaving 10 bases between the germline ends. The CDR3 sequence is CASSWGPPNEQFF. The CDR3 nucleotides are TGTGCCAGCAGCTGGGGGCCCCCCAATGAGCAGTTCTTC.

The chain joins TRBV2 to TRBJ2-7; D possibly corresponds to TRBD2 (7 bases). V was clipped by 7 bases and J by 5 bases, with 15 bases between them. The CDR3 sequence is 13 residues long. Germline values: CDR1 SNHLY, CDR2 FYNNEI. CDR3 sequence: CASTPRGGHEQYF. The CDR3 DNA is TGTGCCAGCACCCCGAGGGGGGGCCACGAGCAGTACTTC.

The V gene is TRBV19, the J gene TRBJ2-3; 7 nucleotides line up with TRBD1. Germline trimming cut 9 bases from V and 6 bases from J; bases unmatched to any gene: 12. Germline V lookup: CDR1 LNHDA, CDR2 SQIVND (reference sequence). The CDR3 consists of 14 residues. DNA of the CDR3: TGTGCCAGCGCCGAGGGGACCAGGGGGGATACGCAGTATTTT. It translates to CASAEGTRGDTQYF.

The V and J genes are TRBV21-1 and TRBJ2-7; TRBD2 reflects the table's D call only, with no check against the DNA. TRBV21-1 is a pseudogene. The length of the CDR3 is 18 residues. The CDR3: CASSKPLAGGRESYEQYV. Written as DNA, the CDR3 is TGTGCCAGCAGCAAACCCCTAGCGGGAGGTCGGGAATCCTACGAGCAGTACGTC.

The rearrangement joins TRBV11-3 to TRBJ2-3, with 9 bases lining up with TRBD1. The J segment lost 12 bases and the V segment lost 2 bases, leaving 12 bases of the junction unmatched. The CDR3 runs 15 residues. Germline V CDR1 and CDR2: SGHNT, YENEEA. The CDR3 DNA reads TGTGCCAGCAGCTTACTGGGACAGGGTAGCGTCACTCAGTATTTT. This gives the protein CASSLLGQGSVTQYF.

The chain has TRBV27 and TRBJ1-2; TRBD1 is a possible D gene (6 bases). Germline V gives CDR1 MNHEY, CDR2 SMNVEV (reference sequence). The V end lost 6 bases, the J end lost 5 bases, and 28 bases lay between the germline ends. This CDR3 is 18 amino acids long. The CDR3 protein is CASRGLWTEGGRFYGYTF. CDR3 nucleotide sequence: TGTGCCAGCAGGGGGCTTTGGACAGAGGGTGGACGGTTTTATGGCTACACCTTC.

The CDR3 DNA sequence: TGTGCCAGCAGGGGACAGCTGAACACTGAAGCTTTCTTT. This translates into CASRGQLNTEAFF. The chain links TRBV2 to TRBJ1-1, with TRBD1 matching 7 bases. Germline values: CDR1 SNHLY, CDR2 FYNNEI. The CDR3 runs 13 residues. Trimming removed 6 bases from V and 0 bases from J; junction bases left unmatched: 1.

The CDR3 here is CASSAGSGGQETQYF. The CDR3 DNA is TGTGCCAGCAGCGCGGGGAGCGGGGGACAAGAGACCCAGTACTTC. The V gene is TRBV7-2, the J gene TRBJ2-5; 8 positions agree with TRBD2. With V trimmed by 5 bases and J by 2 bases, 7 bases remained unmatched. This CDR3 spans 15 amino acids. The germline gives CDR1 SGHTA, CDR2 FQGNSA.

V is TRBV5-1 and J is TRBJ1-2; 7 nucleotides align to TRBD1. Germline V lookup: CDR1 SGHRS, CDR2 YFSETQ. The CDR3 length is 14 residues. Trimming took 2 bases from V and 4 from J; bases not matched to a gene: 5. This CDR3 reads CASSFTTGAYGYTF. CDR3 DNA sequence: TGCGCCAGCAGCTTTACCACAGGGGCCTATGGCTACACCTTC. The full variable domain, its missing parts supplied by reference TRBV5-1 and TRBJ1-2, is KAGVTQTPRYLIKTRGQQVTLSCSPISGHRSVSWYQQTPGQGLQFLFEYFSETQRNKGNFPGRFSGRQFSNSRSEMNVSTLELGDSALYLCASSFTTGAYGYTFGSGTRLTVV.

The CDR3 region is CAWTGTSSYNEQFF. The CDR3, as DNA: TGTGCCTGGACCGGGACTAGTTCCTACAATGAGCAGTTCTTC. The rearrangement uses TRBV30 and TRBJ2-1, with TRBD2 matching 8 bases. The length of the CDR3 is 14 residues. J gave up 1 base and V 4 bases, and 3 bases lay outside the gene matches. Germline values: CDR1 GTSNPN, CDR2 SVGIG (reference sequence).

This clone showed up just a few times. The chain uses TRBV2 and TRBJ2-2; 7 positions match TRBD1. V shed 6 bases and J 0 bases; nucleotides not matched to a gene: 4. Germline V gene lookup returns CDR1 SNHLY and CDR2 FYNNEI. This CDR3 comprises 15 residues. CDR3 DNA: TGTGCCAGCAGGGCTGGGACAGCGAACACCGGGGAGCTGTTTTTT. Amino acid sequence: CASRAGTANTGELFF.

This chain joins TRBV19 and TRBJ2-1; 11 bases are shared with TRBD2. V shed 5 bases, J shed 7 bases, and the junction held 7 bases outside the gene matches. The CDR3 spans 15 residues. Germline V CDR1 and CDR2: LNHDA, SQIVND (reference sequence). In nucleotides, the CDR3 is TGTGCCAGTAGTCCTAGCGGGAGGAGGAGGAATGAGCAGTTCTTC. Residues: CASSPSGRRRNEQFF.

CDR3 sequence reads: CASSEGTVMNTEAFF. The CDR3 nucleotides are TGTGCCAGCAGCGAGGGGACAGTCATGAACACTGAAGCTTTCTTT. The chain joins TRBV5-6 to TRBJ1-1, with 7 bases matching TRBD1. Per germline, CDR1 SGHDT and CDR2 YYEEEE. The V gene end was trimmed by 4 bases and the J gene end by 0 bases; junction bases not matched to a gene: 6. This CDR3 is built from 15 residues.

As to this clone: The same CDR3 also results from other DNA sequences found in this sample. The rearrangement uses TRBV12-3 or TRBV12-4 and TRBJ1-2; TRBD1 might be the D (5 bases). The V and J ends lost 5 bases and 5 bases respectively, with 6 bases between them. CDR3 length: 11 amino acids. CDR3 nucleotide sequence: TGTGCCAGCAGTCAGGGTTATGGCTACACCTTC. This encodes CASSQGYGYTF.